A single sample is the source of the 18 T cell receptor beta chains below, sequenced in a study of tumor-infiltrating lymphocytes in primary liver carcinoma. Unsorted bulk tissue (roughly 17-33 mg) underwent RNA and DNA co-extraction. The input was 450 to 500 ng total RNA; TCR beta cDNA was made from it with a constant-region primer. Three nested multiplex PCR rounds, a slightly modified ARM-PCR method, built the TCR beta libraries. The two initial PCR rounds, around 11 cycles each, used TRBV1-TRBV30 forward and C-beta reverse primers. TCRdb ran MiXCR on the multiplex PCR reads and lists one entry per CDR3 protein. The data contain 90,000 to 140,000 distinct CDR3 sequences, roughly 80% of them singletons. Sequences were obtained from liver tumor tissue from sampling region 3. The subset: tumor region T3, left-lateral pole. The receptor set was obtained from a man aged 35 to 55 with primary liver carcinoma and hepatitis B virus infection.

With regard to this clonotype: The junction departs from the called germline gene at one end, perhaps through a read error. The V call is TRBV28, the J call TRBJ2-7, with 8 bases lining up with TRBD1. The germline V gene has CDR1 MDHEN and CDR2 SYDVKM. The length of the CDR3 is 15 residues. CDR3 nucleotide sequence: TGTGCCAGTCTGCCACCGGACAGGGTCTTCCACGAGCAGTATTTC. This translates into CASLPPDRVFHEQYF.

A remark on this clonotype: This clone may be a read error of a much larger clone one base away. The genes are TRBV28 and TRBJ1-2; 7 nucleotides agree with TRBD1. CDR1 is MDHEN and CDR2 is SYDVKM in the germline V gene. CDR3 length: 13 residues. CDR3 nucleotides: TGTACCAGTTCCCCGGGACAGCGCTATGGCTACACCTTC. Translated: CTSSPGQRYGYTF.

This clonotype was observed a handful of times. Given a much more abundant clone one base away, this may be a read error. No conserved phenylalanine or tryptophan is present at the end of the CDR3, so a read error is the likely explanation. The J gene is TRBJ2-5, the V gene TRBV5-1; no definite D call. The CDR3 spans 13 residues. V lost 4 bases to trimming and J lost 2 bases, with 9 bases between them. The germline gives CDR1 SGHRS, CDR2 YFSETQ. The CDR3 bases are TGCGCCAGCAGCCTCATGCAACAAGAGACCCAGTACATC. Protein sequence: CASSLMQQETQYI.

With regard to this clonotype: An end of the junction does not agree with germline; a read error may underlie this. This sequence joins TRBV29-1 and TRBJ2-7, with TRBD1 identical over 8 bases. This CDR3 is 14 amino acids long. Germline assignment: CDR1 SQVTM and CDR2 ANQGSEA. CDR3 loop: CSARQGSRSYEQHF. Here the CDR3 DNA reads TGCAGCGCAAGACAGGGGAGTCGTAGCTACGAGCAGCACTTC.

With regard to this clonotype: Mismatch with germline at one junction end may stem from a read error. The chain links TRBV4-2 to TRBJ2-5; TRBD1 is a possible D gene (5 bases). This CDR3 is built from 15 residues. Germline CDR1 LGHNA, CDR2 YNFKEQ. The chain's CDR3 is CASRQDQGSVETQYF. The CDR3 coding sequence is TGCGCCAGCAGACAAGACCAGGGATCGGTGGAGACCCAGTACTTC.

Turning to this clonotype: A read error may account for a junction end that differs from germline. The J gene is TRBJ2-5, the V gene TRBV5-1, with D possibly called TRBD1 or TRBD2 (5 bases each). Germline values: CDR1 SGHRS, CDR2 YFSETQ. CDR3 length equals 15 residues. Written as DNA, the CDR3 is TGCGCCGGCAGGAATACCGGGACCAGCGAAGAGACCCAGTACTTC. As protein: CAGRNTGTSEETQYF.

Remarks on this clonotype: A read error is likely, as this CDR3 ends without the conserved phenylalanine or tryptophan. It is unclear where the CDR3 begins or ends on the DNA, so no DNA is shown, and the CDR3 is as TCRdb lists it. The chain couples TRBV6-1 to TRBJ2-1; the table names TRBD2, a call not compared with the DNA. Germline values: CDR1 MNHNS, CDR2 SASEGT. The CDR3 sequence runs 15 residues, both termini included. The CDR3 sequence is CASSERLAASNEQLL.

V is TRBV12-3 or TRBV12-4 and J is TRBJ2-1; 7 bases map to TRBD2. The V gene end was trimmed by 6 bases and the J gene end by 7 bases; junction bases not matched to a gene: 15. The CDR3 sequence is 16 residues long. The CDR3 here is CASSLLGNGRGNEQFF. CDR3 bases: TGTGCCAGCAGCCTTCTAGGGAATGGGAGGGGAAATGAGCAGTTCTTC.

As to this clonotype: The conserved phenylalanine or tryptophan normally closing the CDR3 is absent here, so this likely arose from a read error. Because the CDR3's place on the DNA is in doubt, the DNA is left out and the CDR3 is given as listed by TCRdb. CDR3 residues: CASNLDHRGRDTGELSS. V usage is TRBV11-2 and J usage is TRBJ2-2. The germline V gene has CDR1 SGHAT and CDR2 FQNNGV. The CDR3 contains 17 residues when both ends are counted.

Concerning this clonotype: Since the CDR3 does not end with the conserved phenylalanine or tryptophan, this likely comes from a read error. The DNA for the CDR3 is TGCGCCAGCAGCTTGCGAACTAACGAGAATGAGCAGTTCCTC. The encoded protein is CASSLRTNENEQFL. This chain joins TRBV5-1 and TRBJ2-1; D ambiguous. V lost 1 base to trimming and J lost 7 bases, with 12 bases between them. The CDR3 has 14 residues. Germline V gene data show CDR1 as SGHRS and CDR2 as YFSETQ.

Regarding this clonotype: It is likely a read error, because the conserved phenylalanine at the end of the CDR3 is missing. The J gene is TRBJ2-2, the V gene TRBV6-1; D call uncertain. With 5 bases removed from V and 0 bases from J, the gap between germline ends came to 4 bases. Germline V CDR1 and CDR2: MNHNS, SASEGT. This CDR3 region has 13 residues. The CDR3 is CASSIPNTGELFS. CDR3 in DNA: TGTGCCAGCAGTATCCCGAACACCGGGGAGCTGTTTTCT.

This chain links TRBV5-5 with TRBJ2-1; D is uncertain. The CDR3 is 12 residues long. CDR1 and CDR2 (germline): SGHKS, YYEKEE (reference sequence). V gave up 6 bases and J gave up 6 bases, with 10 bases separating them. For the CDR3, the DNA is TGTGCCAGCAACCTGGACCTCAATGAGCAGTTCTTC. As protein: CASNLDLNEQFF.

This clonotype was counted between two and nine times. The chain has TRBV9 and TRBJ2-3, with a possible D match to TRBD1 (6 bases). CDR1 and CDR2 from the germline V gene are SGDLS and YYNGEE. V lost 0 bases and J 3 bases, leaving 17 bases between the germline ends. This CDR3 is 17 amino acids long. CDR3 protein: CASSVGAGASGTDTQYF. CDR3 bases: TGTGCCAGCAGCGTAGGGGCAGGGGCCTCTGGGACAGATACGCAGTATTTT. The complete variable domain, with remaining parts taken from reference TRBV9 and TRBJ2-3, reads DSGVTQTPKHLITATGQRVTLRCSPRSGDLSVYWYQQSLDQGLQFLIQYYNGEERAKGNILERFSAQQFPDLHSELNLSSLELGDSALYFCASSVGAGASGTDTQYFGPGTRLTVL.

J is TRBJ1-4 and V is TRBV7-9; D not certain. Germline V gives CDR1 SEHNR, CDR2 FQNEAQ (reference sequence). This CDR3 is built from 12 residues. Trimming removed 1 base from V and 8 bases from J, with 5 bases in between. CDR3 DNA: TGTGCCAGCAGCTTAGGGTACGAAAAACTGTTTTTT. This sequence encodes CASSLGYEKLFF.

Points on this clonotype: The junction differs from germline at one of its ends, possibly a read error. The genes are TRBV7-3 and TRBJ2-2; the match to TRBD2 covers 8 bases. This CDR3 spans 16 amino acids. Looked up from germline, CDR1 is SGHTA and CDR2 is FQGTGA. CDR3: CVSNLNPGGMAGELFF. DNA of the CDR3: TGTGTCAGCAACTTAAACCCGGGGGGGATGGCTGGGGAGCTGTTCTTT.

This clonotype has ten or more counts. J is TRBJ2-2 and V is TRBV5-8; D is unclear. V lost 3 bases and J 1 base, leaving 7 bases between the germline ends. The CDR3 is 14 amino acids. CDR1 SGHTS and CDR2 YDEGEE come from the germline V gene. CDR3 protein: CASSYSLNTGELFF. In DNA, the CDR3 is TGTGCCAGCAGCTATTCCTTGAACACCGGGGAGCTGTTTTTT.

This chain links TRBV7-9 with TRBJ1-1; the D is unclear. Germline CDR1 is SEHNR and CDR2 is FQNEAQ (reference sequence). The CDR3 runs to 12 residues. Here the CDR3 DNA reads TGTGTCAACAGCTGGAATAACACTGAAGCTTTCTTT. Residues: CVNSWNNTEAFF.

Details on this clonotype: This likely comes from a read error, as the CDR3 has no conserved phenylalanine or tryptophan at its end. V usage is TRBV6-1 and J usage is TRBJ2-7; 9 nucleotides align to TRBD2. The CDR3 is made up of 15 amino acids. Per the germline V gene, CDR1 is MNHNS and CDR2 is SASEGT. V lost 3 bases, J lost 1 base, and 4 bases stayed unmatched. The CDR3 DNA follows: TGTGCCAGCAGTGACTCGACTAGCGGATCCTACGAGCAGTACTCC. Translated: CASSDSTSGSYEQYS.